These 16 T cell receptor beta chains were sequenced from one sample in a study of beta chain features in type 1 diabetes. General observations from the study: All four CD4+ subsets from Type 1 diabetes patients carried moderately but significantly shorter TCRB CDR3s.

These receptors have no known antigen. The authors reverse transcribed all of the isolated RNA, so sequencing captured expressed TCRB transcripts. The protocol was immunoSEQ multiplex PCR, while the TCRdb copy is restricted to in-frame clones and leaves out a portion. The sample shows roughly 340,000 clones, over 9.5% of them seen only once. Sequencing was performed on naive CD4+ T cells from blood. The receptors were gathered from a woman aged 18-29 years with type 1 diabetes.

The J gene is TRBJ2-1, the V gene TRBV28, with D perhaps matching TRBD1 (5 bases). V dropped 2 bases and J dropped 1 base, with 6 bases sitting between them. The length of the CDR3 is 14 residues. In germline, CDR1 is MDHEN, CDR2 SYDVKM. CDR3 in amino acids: CASSLQGSYNEQFF. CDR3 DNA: TGTGCCAGCAGTTTACAGGGATCCTACAATGAGCAGTTCTTC.

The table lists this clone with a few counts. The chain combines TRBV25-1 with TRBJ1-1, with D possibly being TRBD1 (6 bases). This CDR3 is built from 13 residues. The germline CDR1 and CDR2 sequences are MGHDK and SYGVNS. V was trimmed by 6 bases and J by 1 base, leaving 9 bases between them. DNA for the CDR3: TGTGCCAGCAGCCTGACAGGGAACACTGAAGCTTTCTTT. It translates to CASSLTGNTEAFF.

The CDR3 sequence is CASSPSANEQFF. CDR3 DNA sequence: TGTGCCAGCAGCCCTAGCGCTAATGAGCAGTTCTTC. This chain links TRBV6-5 with TRBJ2-1; D possibly corresponds to TRBD2 (6 bases). Trimming took 6 bases from V and 7 from J, leaving 10 bases between them. This CDR3 spans 12 amino acids. Germline CDR1 and CDR2: MNHEY and SVGAGI.

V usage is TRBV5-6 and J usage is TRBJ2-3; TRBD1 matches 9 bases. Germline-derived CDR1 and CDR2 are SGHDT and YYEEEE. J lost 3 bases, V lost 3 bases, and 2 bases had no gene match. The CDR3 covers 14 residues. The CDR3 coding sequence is TGTGCCAGCAGCTGGGGACAGGGTACAGATACGCAGTATTTT. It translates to CASSWGQGTDTQYF.

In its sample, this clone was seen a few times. As DNA, the CDR3 is TGTGCCAGCAGCCAACCTCACGGCGGATTGAACACTGAAGCTTTCTTT. Translating it yields CASSQPHGGLNTEAFF. This rearrangement joins TRBV7-2 to TRBJ1-1; the D is unclear. Trimming stripped 5 bases from V and 0 bases from J, with 16 bases between. The germline V gene has CDR1 SGHTA and CDR2 FQGNSA. The CDR3 is made up of 16 amino acids.

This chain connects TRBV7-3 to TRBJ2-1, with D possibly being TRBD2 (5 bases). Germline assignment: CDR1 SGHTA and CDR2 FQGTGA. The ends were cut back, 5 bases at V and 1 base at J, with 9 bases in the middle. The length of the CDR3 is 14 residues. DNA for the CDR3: TGTGCCAGCAGCCGGACTGGTTCCTACAATGAGCAGTTCTTC. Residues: CASSRTGSYNEQFF. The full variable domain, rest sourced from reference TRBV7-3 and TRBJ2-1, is GAGVSQTPSNKVTEKGKYVELRCDPISGHTALYWYRQSLGQGPEFLIYFQGTGAADDSGLPNDRFFAVRPEGSVSTLKIQRTERGDSAVYLCASSRTGSYNEQFFGPGTRLTVL.

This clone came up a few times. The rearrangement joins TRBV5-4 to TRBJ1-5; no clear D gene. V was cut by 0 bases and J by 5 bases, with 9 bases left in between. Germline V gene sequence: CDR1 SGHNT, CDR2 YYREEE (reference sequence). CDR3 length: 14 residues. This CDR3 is CASSLAGRDQPQHF. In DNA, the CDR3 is TGTGCCAGCAGCTTGGCGGGAAGGGATCAGCCCCAGCATTTT.

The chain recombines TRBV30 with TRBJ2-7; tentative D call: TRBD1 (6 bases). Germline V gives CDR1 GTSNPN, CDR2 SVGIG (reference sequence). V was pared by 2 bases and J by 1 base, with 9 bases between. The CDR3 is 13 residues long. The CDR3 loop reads CAWSSGQSYEQYF. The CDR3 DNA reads TGTGCCTGGAGTTCCGGACAGTCCTACGAGCAGTACTTC. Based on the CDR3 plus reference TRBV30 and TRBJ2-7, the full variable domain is SQTIHQWPATLVQPVGSPLSLECTVEGTSNPNLYWYRQAAGRGLQLLFYSVGIGQISSEVPQNLSASRPQDRQFILSSKKLLLSDSGFYLCAWSSGQSYEQYFGPGTRLTVT.

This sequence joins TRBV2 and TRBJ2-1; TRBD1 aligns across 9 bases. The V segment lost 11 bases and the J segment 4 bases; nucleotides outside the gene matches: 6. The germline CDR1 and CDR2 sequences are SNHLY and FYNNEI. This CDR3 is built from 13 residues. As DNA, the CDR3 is TGTGCCGGGGGGGGACAGGGATACAATGAGCAGTTCTTC. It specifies CAGGGQGYNEQFF.

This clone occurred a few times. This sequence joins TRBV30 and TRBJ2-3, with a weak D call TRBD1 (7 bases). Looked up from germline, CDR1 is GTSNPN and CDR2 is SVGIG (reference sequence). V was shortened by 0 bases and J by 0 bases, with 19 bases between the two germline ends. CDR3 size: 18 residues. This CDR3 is CAWSVHPKTGTSTDTQYF. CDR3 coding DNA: TGTGCCTGGAGTGTACATCCCAAGACAGGGACTAGCACAGATACGCAGTATTTT.

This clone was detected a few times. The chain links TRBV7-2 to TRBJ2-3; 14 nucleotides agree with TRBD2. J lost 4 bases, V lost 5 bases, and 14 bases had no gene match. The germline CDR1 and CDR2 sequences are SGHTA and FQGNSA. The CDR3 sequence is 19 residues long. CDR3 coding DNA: TGTGCCAGCAGCCGGCGACTAGCGGGGGGGGTAAAGGGAGCAGATACGCAGTATTTT. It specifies CASSRRLAGGVKGADTQYF. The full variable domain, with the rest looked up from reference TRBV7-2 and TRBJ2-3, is GAGVSQSPSNKVTEKGKDVELRCDPISGHTALYWYRQSLGQGLEFLIYFQGNSAPDKSGLPSDRFSAERTGGSVSTLTIQRTQQEDSAVYLCASSRRLAGGVKGADTQYFGPGTRLTVL.

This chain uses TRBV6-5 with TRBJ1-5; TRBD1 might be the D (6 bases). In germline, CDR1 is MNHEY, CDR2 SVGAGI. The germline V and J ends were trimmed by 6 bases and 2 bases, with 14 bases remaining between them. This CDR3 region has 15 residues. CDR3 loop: CASRGPGGGNQPQHF. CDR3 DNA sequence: TGTGCCAGCAGGGGTCCGGGGGGCGGCAATCAGCCCCAGCATTTT.

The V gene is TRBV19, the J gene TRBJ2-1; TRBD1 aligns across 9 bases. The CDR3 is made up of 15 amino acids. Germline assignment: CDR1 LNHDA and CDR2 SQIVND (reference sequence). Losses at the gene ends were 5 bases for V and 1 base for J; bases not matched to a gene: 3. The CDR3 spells CASSGGQGSYNEQFF. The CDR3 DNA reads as TGTGCCAGTAGTGGGGGACAGGGTTCCTACAATGAGCAGTTCTTC.

The CDR3 bases are TGTGCCTGGAGTCGATCAGTGATGAACACTGAAGCTTTCTTT. Amino acid sequence: CAWSRSVMNTEAFF. The V call is TRBV30, the J call TRBJ1-1; D ambiguous. Germline V lookup: CDR1 GTSNPN, CDR2 SVGIG (reference sequence). Between the trimmed V and J ends, which lost 2 bases and 0 bases, there was a span of 10 bases. The CDR3 spans 14 residues.

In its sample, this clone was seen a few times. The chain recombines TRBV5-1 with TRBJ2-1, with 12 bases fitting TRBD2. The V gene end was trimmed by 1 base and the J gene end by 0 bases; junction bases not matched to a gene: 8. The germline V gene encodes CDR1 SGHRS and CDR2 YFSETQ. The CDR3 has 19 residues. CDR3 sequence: CASSLILLAGGPSYNEQFF. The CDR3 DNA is TGCGCCAGCAGCTTGATCCTACTAGCGGGGGGTCCCTCCTACAATGAGCAGTTCTTC.

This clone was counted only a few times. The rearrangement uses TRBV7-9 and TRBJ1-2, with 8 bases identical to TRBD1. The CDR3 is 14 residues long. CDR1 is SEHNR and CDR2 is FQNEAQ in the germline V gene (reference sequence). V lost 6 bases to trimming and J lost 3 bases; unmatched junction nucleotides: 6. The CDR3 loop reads CASRGTDRDYGYTF. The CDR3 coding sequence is TGTGCCAGCAGAGGGACGGACAGGGACTATGGCTACACCTTC. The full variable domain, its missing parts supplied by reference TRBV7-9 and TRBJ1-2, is DTGVSQNPRHKITKRGQNVTFRCDPISEHNRLYWYRQTLGQGPEFLTYFQNEAQLEKSRLLSDRFSAERPKGSFSTLEIQRTEQGDSAMYLCASRGTDRDYGYTFGSGTRLTVV.